These T cell receptor beta chains were read from a single sample in a study of cytomegalovirus exposure and HLA in healthy donors. Clones were read by immunoSEQ multiplex PCR, and TCRdb kept only the in-frame ones, dropping some. The sample has about 160,000 clones. Sequencing used PBMCs. These receptor sequences come from a woman aged 55 to 70 in good health and CMV-seronegative. Each CDR3 is given without its conserved first and last residue. The D gene is left open where the match is weak.

d_gene	v_gene	j_gene	CDR3aa
TRBD1	TRBV10-1	TRBJ1-1	ASSERQGSAEAF
TRBD2	TRBV27	TRBJ2-3	ASYRIPPGLAGSDTQY
-	TRBV7-9	TRBJ2-4	ASSPAPGLEAKNIQY
-	TRBV5-1	TRBJ1-3	ASSLGGSASGNTIY
TRBD1	TRBV19	TRBJ1-1	ASSSRDRGWTEAF
-	TRBV6-5	TRBJ2-5	ASSYTPGSEQY
TRBD1	TRBV2	TRBJ2-1	ASSGAQGVNEQF
-	TRBV18	TRBJ1-2	ASSQRQNYGYT
TRBD2	TRBV5-1	TRBJ2-1	ASSLIAGGPVAEQF
-	TRBV11-1	TRBJ1-1	ASSTLNEAF
TRBD2	TRBV28	TRBJ2-7	ASSLFGLRGDEQY
TRBD1	TRBV6-1	TRBJ1-2	ASSGPGQDNYGYT
TRBD2	TRBV11-1	TRBJ2-7	ASSLASGGPSSYEQY
TRBD2	TRBV13	TRBJ2-5	ASSTYWLAGHQETQY
TRBD2	TRBV7-2	TRBJ2-1	ASSDRTSGANEQF
-	TRBV4-2	TRBJ2-1	ASSQDNSGAEQF
TRBD1	TRBV5-4	TRBJ1-2	ASSLQTGINYGYT
-	TRBV10-2	TRBJ1-5	ASSTQGNQPQH
TRBD2	TRBV5-1	TRBJ2-1	ASSLARLAGGRSEQF
TRBD1	TRBV2	TRBJ1-2	ASSVDRGKRNYGYT
-	TRBV20-1	TRBJ1-2	SARRDYGYT
TRBD1	TRBV19	TRBJ1-1	ASSIVGGGQGAEAF
-	TRBV7-6	TRBJ2-2	ASSLEGQAITGELF
-	TRBV10-3	TRBJ2-3	AISESMGAIDTQY
-	TRBV5-1	TRBJ1-1	ASSYDMNTEAF
-	TRBV9	TRBJ1-3	ASSVCSGNDCTIY
-	TRBV7-2	TRBJ1-1	ASSLGGTQVEAF
TRBD2	TRBV5-6	TRBJ2-5	ASSLDREGPWETQY
-	TRBV7-3	TRBJ1-1	ASSLRGAFTEAF
TRBD1	TRBV7-3	TRBJ1-2	ASSHAGTGNYGYT
-	TRBV18	TRBJ1-4	ASSPPAQGGEKLF
TRBD2	TRBV27	TRBJ2-5	ASSFRGTSGQETQY
TRBD1	TRBV27	TRBJ1-3	ASSPRTGLIGNTIY
-	TRBV5-6	TRBJ2-1	ASSRTGFGYNEQF
TRBD1	TRBV4-3	TRBJ2-7	ASSQALGMGSNRGTSYEQY
-	TRBV25-1	TRBJ2-5	ASSEPGMERKY
TRBD2	TRBV6-5	TRBJ2-7	ASSSTSGGEYEQY
TRBD1	TRBV29-1	TRBJ2-7	SVTDRGTYEQY
-	TRBV6-5	TRBJ1-3	ASSPFPGNTIY
-	TRBV4-2	TRBJ1-1	ASSQVSPDMNTEAF
-	TRBV7-2	TRBJ2-1	ASSLQASGYNEQF
-	TRBV4-3	-	ASSQEKADSYEQY
-	TRBV6-1	TRBJ1-3	ASNRFSGNTIY
TRBD2	TRBV2	TRBJ2-1	ASVTGGGYNEQF
-	TRBV5-4	TRBJ1-1	ASSPLTDTEAF
-	TRBV19	TRBJ1-1	ASSIVVGRTEAF
-	TRBV10-2	TRBJ2-7	ASTGSDGETYEQY
TRBD1	TRBV7-2	TRBJ2-1	ASSLASTGARSYNEQF
TRBD1	TRBV7-2	TRBJ2-7	ASSYGQGNYEQY
TRBD1	TRBV2	TRBJ2-7	ASRLTGGPSYEQY
-	TRBV15	TRBJ1-4	ATSRSTLSANEKLF
TRBD1	TRBV7-9	TRBJ1-3	ASSFPGQASGNTIY
-	TRBV5-1	TRBJ2-3	ASSLMGHPDADTQY
-	TRBV4-1	TRBJ1-3	ASSQDAGGTTGNTIY
-	TRBV21-1	TRBJ1-3	ASSKVCGNPSGNTIY
-	TRBV29-1	TRBJ2-6	SALLQGANVLT
-	TRBV29-1	TRBJ1-1	SVVRRTMNTEAF
TRBD1	TRBV15	TRBJ1-1	ATSRDRGWNTEAF
TRBD1	TRBV9	TRBJ1-3	ASGQGAGNTIY
-	TRBV5-1	TRBJ1-2	ASSFGANYGYT